The entry that follows covers one TCR beta chain sequence. The antigen this receptor binds is unknown. There are no base qualities to consult, and no much larger clone falls within one base. The sample comes from a study of tumor-infiltrating lymphocytes in primary liver carcinoma (TCRdb year 2017). About the study as a whole: Surgical resection was performed in China between November 2015 and March 2016 on about five patients with histopathologically diagnosed primary liver carcinoma. TCRbeta repertoire sequencing covered roughly 35 specimens from 5 patients: 25 or so tumor regions, 5 adjacent noncancerous liver tissues and 5 peripheral blood samples. Reproducibility between technical replicate repertoires was high, with correlation coefficients above 0.95 and mean shared-clone rates about 0.9. Samples yielded roughly 3.5 to 7.13 million productive TCRbeta reads; read depth did not differ significantly between tissue types. Tumors of the five patients were stage T1-T3 N0M0 with maximum diameters of about 4 to 10 cm. TCRbeta repertoire sequencing, expression microarrays and whole-exome sequencing were combined in the study across five regions of each liver tumor, with adjacent normal tissue and blood also included. Hepatocellular carcinoma (four) or combined HCC and intrahepatic cholangiocarcinoma (one) was present in the five patients, who were three men and two women aged 30 to 69 years.

General study outcomes and caveats: A significantly larger repertoire fraction was made up by the top 250 clones in tumors than in blood (p = 0.039). Only 4 or 5 patients were included in the study, and the authors note that the findings should be validated in a larger study. Repertoire overlap was found to be higher between tumor regions (mean about 36%) than between tumor-adjacent (around 17%) or tumor-blood (around 15%) pairs, consistent with antigen-driven expansion. Because only the TCR beta chain was sequenced and unpaired alpha chains were not captured, true repertoire diversity is likely underestimated. Since the samples were bulk and unsorted, there was no way to compare CD4+ and CD8+ T cell repertoires.

In the germline V gene, CDR1 corresponds to SGHAT and CDR2 to FQNNGV. Inclusive of the bounding cysteine and phenylalanine, the CDR3 is 18 residues long. Only the CDR3 DNA is retained, 54 bases long and in frame from the first base. Blood RNA was extracted from unsorted whole blood with TRIzol reagent; germline DNA came from the DNeasy Blood & Tissue kit. At the time of sampling, the patients were treatment-naive and had chronic HBV infection. Before surgery, approximately 3.8 milliliters of peripheral blood were drawn into K2EDTA tubes. Using a constant-region primer and ProtoScript II reverse transcriptase, TCRbeta-specific cDNA was reverse-transcribed from about 540 ng total RNA. Construction of the TCRbeta libraries relied on three nested rounds of multiplex PCR, following a slightly modified ARM-PCR procedure. Multiplex TRBV1-TRBV30 forward primers and a Cbeta reverse primer were used in the first two PCR rounds, each of which was run for around 10 cycles. Sample barcodes and Illumina adapters were added in a final 25-cycle PCR with Deep VentR polymerase. Before sequencing, amplicons of 200-500 bp were purified from gel using a QIAquick gel extraction kit. The TCRbeta amplicons were sequenced with 250-bp paired-end reads on an Illumina HiSeq 2500. In the authors' own workflow: Trimmomatic v0.33 was used to quality-trim the reads, and FLASH v1.2.11 was used to merge paired reads so that full CDR3 sequences could be recovered. V, D and J germline segments were assigned to the rearranged TCRbeta sequences using MiGEC v1.2.1b. Clonotype statistics and Shannon-Wiener diversity indices were computed with VDJtools v1.0.0. Except for diversity analysis, only each sample's 250 most abundant clonotypes were used in subsequent analyses to reduce sampling bias. TCRdb reprocessing: public reads trimmed at Q25 with fastp, clones called with MiXCR, in-frame beta chains kept. Every distinct CDR3 protein forms one entry, paired with its most common genes and DNA. The V and J calls were not made by the authors but by TCRdb's processing. The sample has 200,000 or so distinct CDR3 sequences on record, approximately 64% of them singletons. The ten largest clones represent 5.5% to 9% of the sample.

The sequence is built from TRBV11-2 and TRBJ2-6; the junction holds 8 bases that match TRBD1. The specimen sequenced was peripheral blood. The source is a woman in her sixties with primary liver carcinoma and hepatitis B virus infection. The DNA is as follows: TGTATCAGCAGCCACCGGGACAGGTTTAGCTCTGGGGCCAACGTCCTGACTTTC. Its protein reads: CISSHRDRFSSGANVLTF.